The entry below gives a single TCR beta chain sequence along with its context. Its target is not known. The sample belongs to a study of cytomegalovirus exposure and HLA in healthy donors. Whole-study context: Earlier findings included 117 million unique TCR beta sequences obtained from 170 million or so T cells.

The study's findings and limits: In a later analysis, across HLA loci, associated TCR counts were highest for DRB1, lowest for HLA-C.

Though nominally healthy at sampling, donors likely had unrecorded immune exposures. The V and J ends lost 6 bases and 3 bases respectively, with 4 bases between them. CDR3 length equals 11 residues. Per the germline V gene, CDR1 is SGHAT and CDR2 is FQDESV (reference sequence). PCR used 60 Vbeta primers and 13 Jbeta primers. The method was immunoSEQ multiplex PCR; TCRdb's version includes in-frame clones alone and lacks a portion of them. The sample has 90,000 or so clones; about two thirds are singletons. Sequenced material: PBMCs. The gene calls are TRBV11-1 and TRBJ2-3; D is ambiguous. The source of this sequence is a man between 45 and 60 years old in good health and CMV-seronegative. The CDR3 DNA reads as TGTGCCAGCAGGAGAACAGATACGCAGTATTTT. This codes for CASRRTDTQYF.